Here is one T cell receptor (beta chain) with its context. The data derive from a study of T cell changes during pregnancy in multiple sclerosis. The CDR3 totals 15 residues. The germline V gene encodes CDR1 MRHNA and CDR2 SNTAGT. V was trimmed by 3 bases and J by 8 bases, leaving 14 bases between them. This table comes from immunoSEQ multiplex PCR, and its TCRdb copy is limited to in-frame clones, with some not included. Found here are 25,000 to 30,000 clones, approximately 87% of them singletons; the top ten hold roughly 8.5%. Sequenced here: CD8+ T cells from peripheral blood mononuclear cells, sampled after pregnancy. This clonotype was obtained from a female donor with multiple sclerosis, enrolled in a pregnancy study. The gene calls are TRBV6-4 and TRBJ1-6, with D perhaps TRBD1 (6 bases). CDR3 sequence (DNA): TGTGCCAGCAGTGAAGGGGGACGGGGGGATTCACCCCTCCACTTT. Its protein is CASSEGGRGDSPLHF.